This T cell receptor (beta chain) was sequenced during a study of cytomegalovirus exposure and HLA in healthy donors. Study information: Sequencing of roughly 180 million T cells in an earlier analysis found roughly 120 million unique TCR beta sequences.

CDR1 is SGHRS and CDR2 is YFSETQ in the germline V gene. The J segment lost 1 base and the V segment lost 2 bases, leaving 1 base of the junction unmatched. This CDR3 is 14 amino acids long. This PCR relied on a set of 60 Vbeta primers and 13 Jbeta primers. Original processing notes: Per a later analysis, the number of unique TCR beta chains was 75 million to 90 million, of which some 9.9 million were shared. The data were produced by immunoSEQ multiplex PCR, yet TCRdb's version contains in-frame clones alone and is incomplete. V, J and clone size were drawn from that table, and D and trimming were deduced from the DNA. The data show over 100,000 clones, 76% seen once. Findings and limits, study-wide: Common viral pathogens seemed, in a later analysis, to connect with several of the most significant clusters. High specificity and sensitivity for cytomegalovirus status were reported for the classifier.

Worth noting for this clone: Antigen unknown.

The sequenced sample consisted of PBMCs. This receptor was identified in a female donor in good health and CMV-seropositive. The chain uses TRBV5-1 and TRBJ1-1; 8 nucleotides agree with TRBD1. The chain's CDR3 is CASSFDRGNTEAFF. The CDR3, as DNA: TGCGCCAGCAGCTTTGACAGGGGGAACACTGAAGCTTTCTTT.